This TCR beta chain stems from a study of blood T cell repertoires in COVID-19. The method was immunoSEQ multiplex PCR; TCRdb's version includes in-frame clones alone and lacks a portion of them. The data show some 110,000 clones, 80% to 90% seen once. This CDR3 region has 15 residues. Losses at the gene ends were 1 base for V and 5 bases for J; bases not matched to a gene: 6. From germline, CDR1 is SGHDN and CDR2 FVKESK. Sequencing was done on a sample of peripheral blood. This TCR came from a woman between 65 and 79 years old with acute or convalescent COVID-19. This chain joins TRBV14 and TRBJ2-7; 9 bases are a match to TRBD1. The CDR3 region has the DNA TGTGCCAGCAGCCAAGCGGGGACAGGGATCGACGAGCAGTACTTC. Translated: CASSQAGTGIDEQYF.